The clone carrying this T cell receptor beta chain was detected a few times. It was the library that attached unique molecular identifiers to individual cDNA molecules. TCRdb itself ran the RACE reads through MiXCR, one entry per CDR3 protein. The sample consists of about 120,000 distinct CDR3 sequences, roughly 15% of them appearing once. The data are from a study of human T cells and chemical hapten exposure. In the study overall: Sensitization applied 2% DPC to about 2 cm by about 2 cm of upper inner arm skin. Patch tests put 0.01% DPC on the upper back, read at 6 days.

CDR1 and CDR2 from the germline V gene are SGHAT and FQDESV (reference sequence). The CDR3 consists of 12 residues. After removal of 3 bases from V and 6 bases from J, the junction contained 1 base not matched to a gene. As for time point: patch test 1, 2 weeks after DPC sensitization. The treatment: therapeutic diphenylcyclopropenone sensitization with weekly scalp DPC. Sequenced here: whole blood, sampled in connection with sensitization to the hapten diphenylcyclopropenone (DPC). This rearrangement joins TRBV11-1 to TRBJ1-2; TRBD1 aligns across 7 bases. The origin of this receptor is a man between 18 and 29 years old with alopecia areata. Some clones in this sample may be carry-over from other donors' samples. The CDR3 DNA reads as TGTGCCAGCAGCTTTACAGGGGATGGCTACACCTTC. Translated: CASSFTGDGYTF.